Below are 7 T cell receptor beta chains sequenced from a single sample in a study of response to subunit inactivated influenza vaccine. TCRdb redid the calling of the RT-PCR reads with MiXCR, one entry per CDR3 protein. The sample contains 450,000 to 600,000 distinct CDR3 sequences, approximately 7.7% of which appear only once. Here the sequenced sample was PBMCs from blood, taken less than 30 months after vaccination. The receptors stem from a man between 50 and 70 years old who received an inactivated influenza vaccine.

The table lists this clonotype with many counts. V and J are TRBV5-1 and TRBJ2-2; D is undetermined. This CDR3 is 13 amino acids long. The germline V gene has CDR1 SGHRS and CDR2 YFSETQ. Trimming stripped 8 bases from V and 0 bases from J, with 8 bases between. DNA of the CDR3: TGCGCCAGTAGGGAAACGAACACCGGGGAGCTGTTTTTT. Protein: CASRETNTGELFF.

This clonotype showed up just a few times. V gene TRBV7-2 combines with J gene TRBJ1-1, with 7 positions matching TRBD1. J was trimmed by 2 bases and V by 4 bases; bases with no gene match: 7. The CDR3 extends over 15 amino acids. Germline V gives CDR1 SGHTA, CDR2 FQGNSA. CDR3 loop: CASSWATGTNTEAFF. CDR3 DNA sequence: TGTGCCAGCAGCTGGGCGACAGGGACTAACACTGAAGCTTTCTTT. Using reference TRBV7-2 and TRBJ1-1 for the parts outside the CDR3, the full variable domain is GAGVSQSPSNKVTEKGKDVELRCDPISGHTALYWYRQSLGQGLEFLIYFQGNSAPDKSGLPSDRFSAERTGGSVSTLTIQRTQQEDSAVYLCASSWATGTNTEAFFGQGTRLTVV.

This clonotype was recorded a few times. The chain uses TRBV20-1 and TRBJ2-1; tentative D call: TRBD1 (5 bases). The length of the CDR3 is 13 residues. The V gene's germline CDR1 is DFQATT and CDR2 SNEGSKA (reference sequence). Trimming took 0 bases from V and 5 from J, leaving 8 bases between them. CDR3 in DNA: TGCAGTGCTAGAGAGTTGGGGCACAATGAGCAGTTCTTC. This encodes CSARELGHNEQFF.

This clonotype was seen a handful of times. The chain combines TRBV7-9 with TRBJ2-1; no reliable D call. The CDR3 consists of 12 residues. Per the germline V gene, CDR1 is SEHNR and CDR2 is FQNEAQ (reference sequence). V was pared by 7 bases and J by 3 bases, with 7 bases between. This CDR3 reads CASKVLYNEQFF. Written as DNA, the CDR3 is TGTGCCAGCAAGGTACTCTACAATGAGCAGTTCTTC.

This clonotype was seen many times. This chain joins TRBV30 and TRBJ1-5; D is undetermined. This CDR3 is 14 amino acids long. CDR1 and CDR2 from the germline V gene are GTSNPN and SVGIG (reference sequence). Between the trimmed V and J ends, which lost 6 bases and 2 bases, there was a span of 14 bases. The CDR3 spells CACSAGSGNQPQHF. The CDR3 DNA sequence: TGTGCCTGCTCGGCGGGTAGCGGCAATCAGCCCCAGCATTTT.

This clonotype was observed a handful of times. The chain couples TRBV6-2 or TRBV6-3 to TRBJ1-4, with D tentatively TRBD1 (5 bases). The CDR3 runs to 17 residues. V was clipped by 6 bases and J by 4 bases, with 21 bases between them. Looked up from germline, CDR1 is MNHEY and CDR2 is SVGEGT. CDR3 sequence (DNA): TGTGCCAGCAGCGCCGAAGGTTGGAAGGGGATTAATGAAAAACTGTTTTTT. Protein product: CASSAEGWKGINEKLFF.

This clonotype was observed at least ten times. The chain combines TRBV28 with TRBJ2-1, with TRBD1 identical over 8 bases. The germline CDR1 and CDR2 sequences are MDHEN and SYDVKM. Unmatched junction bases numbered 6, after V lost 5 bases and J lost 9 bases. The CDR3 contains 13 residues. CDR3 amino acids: CASSEDRVSEQFF. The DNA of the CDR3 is TGTGCCAGCAGTGAGGACAGGGTCAGTGAGCAGTTCTTC.